The clone carrying this T cell receptor beta chain was detected only a few times. The antigen is undetermined. There are 16 residues in the CDR3. V was pared by 0 bases and J by 8 bases, with 10 bases of the junction left unmatched. The V gene's germline CDR1 is SGHRS and CDR2 YFSETQ. The sample belongs to a study of cytomegalovirus exposure and HLA in healthy donors. General study points: In a later analysis, a missense DCLRE1C variant was linked to TCR beta V- and J-gene trimming. Roughly even sequencing depth across donors was the assumption behind the presence/absence analyses.

In the PCR, 60 Vbeta and 13 Jbeta primers were used. Clones were sequenced by immunoSEQ multiplex PCR, and TCRdb holds only the in-frame ones, with some missing. The table shows some 130,000 clones, with more than 8% occurring only once. What was sequenced was PBMCs. The chain employs TRBV5-1 and TRBJ1-4, with 7 nucleotides matching TRBD1. The TCR originated in a man in his fifties or sixties in good health and CMV-seronegative. In DNA form, the CDR3 reads TGCGCCAGCAGCTTGGATGGGACAGAGGGTATCGAAAAACTGTTTTTT. This codes for CASSLDGTEGIEKLFF.